This TCR beta chain comes out of a study of vaccination and CD4 T cells after COVID-19. Study at large: Cells were stimulated with overlapping spike peptide pools from SARS-CoV-2, HCoV-NL63, HCoV-OC43 and HCoV-229E. General study findings and limits: Post-vaccination reactive clonotypes (median roughly 35) did not differ significantly from post-infection (approximately 20).

A word on this clonotype: Its specificity is not known.

With the Oncomine TCR Beta short-read assay, DNA from cultured CD4+ T cells was sequenced. TCRdb itself ran the PCR reads through MiXCR, one entry per CDR3 protein. The sample contains approximately 20,000 distinct CDR3 sequences, 50% to 60% of which appear only once. Treatment in this sample: roughly 10-day PBMC culture with coronavirus spike peptide pools or control peptides (ViraFEST assay). The CDR3 sequence is 14 residues long. Losses at the gene ends were 8 bases for V and 2 bases for J; bases not matched to a gene: 5. Germline CDR1 is MNHNS and CDR2 is SASEGT. Sequences were obtained from CD4+ T cells from blood, cultured in vitro. This chain joins TRBV6-1 and TRBJ2-5, with 10 nucleotides matching TRBD2. This receptor was taken from a human donor who had recovered from COVID-19. The CDR3 region is CASRPSGSQETQYF. CDR3 DNA sequence: TGTGCCAGCCGTCCTAGCGGGAGTCAAGAGACCCAGTACTTC.